This T cell receptor (beta chain) is drawn from a study of T cell responses to AZD1222 COVID-19 vaccine. This table comes from immunoSEQ multiplex PCR, and its TCRdb copy is limited to in-frame clones, with some not included. The sample shows 150,000 or so clones, about nine tenths of them seen only once. Material: peripheral blood, obtained on day 0 of AZD1222 vaccination. This TCR came from an adult in good health.

This chain's CDR3 is CATSRFNTPRTGITDTQYF. The CDR3 DNA sequence: TGTGCCACCAGCAGATTCAACACCCCCAGGACAGGGATAACAGATACGCAGTATTTT. V and J are TRBV15 and TRBJ2-3, with 8 bases that match TRBD1. The CDR3 has 19 amino acids. Germline V gives CDR1 LNHNV, CDR2 YYDKDF (reference sequence). Trimming at V came to 2 bases and at J to 3 bases, leaving 16 bases not matched to a gene.